This T cell receptor beta chain emerged from a study of monozygotic twins with inflammatory bowel disease. Whole-study results and caveats: Telling different T cell subtypes apart from each other was not possible.

Researchers used template switching to add UMIs featuring a 6-nucleotide sample barcode. From its re-call of the 5' RACE reads, TCRdb lists each CDR3 protein once, without DNA. In total, the table holds more than 110,000 distinct CDR3 sequences. Worth noting for this clonotype: What it recognizes is unknown.

CDR3 length: 13 amino acids. Germline assignment: CDR1 KGHSH and CDR2 LQKENI. Material for sequencing was blood. The J gene is TRBJ1-4, the V gene TRBV18. The sequence came from a human donor with ulcerative colitis or Crohn's disease, or a healthy co-twin of an affected twin (not recorded which). The chain's CDR3 is CASSPGLNEKLFF.